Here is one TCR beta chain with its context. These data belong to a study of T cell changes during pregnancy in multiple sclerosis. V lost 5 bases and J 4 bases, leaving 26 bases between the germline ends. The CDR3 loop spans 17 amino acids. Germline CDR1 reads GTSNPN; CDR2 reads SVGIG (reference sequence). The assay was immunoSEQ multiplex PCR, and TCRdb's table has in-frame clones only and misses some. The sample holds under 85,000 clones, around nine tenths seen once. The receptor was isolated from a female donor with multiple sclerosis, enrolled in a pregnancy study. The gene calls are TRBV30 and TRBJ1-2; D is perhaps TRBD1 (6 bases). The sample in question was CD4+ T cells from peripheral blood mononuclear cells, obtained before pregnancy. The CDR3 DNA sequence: TGTGCCTGGGGCAAGGGGGGGACCCTAATACCTCTCTATGGCTACACCTTC. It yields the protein CAWGKGGTLIPLYGYTF. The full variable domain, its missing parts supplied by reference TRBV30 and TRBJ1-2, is SQTIHQWPATLVQPVGSPLSLECTVEGTSNPNLYWYRQAAGRGLQLLFYSVGIGQISSEVPQNLSASRPQDRQFILSSKKLLLSDSGFYLCAWGKGGTLIPLYGYTFGSGTRLTVV.